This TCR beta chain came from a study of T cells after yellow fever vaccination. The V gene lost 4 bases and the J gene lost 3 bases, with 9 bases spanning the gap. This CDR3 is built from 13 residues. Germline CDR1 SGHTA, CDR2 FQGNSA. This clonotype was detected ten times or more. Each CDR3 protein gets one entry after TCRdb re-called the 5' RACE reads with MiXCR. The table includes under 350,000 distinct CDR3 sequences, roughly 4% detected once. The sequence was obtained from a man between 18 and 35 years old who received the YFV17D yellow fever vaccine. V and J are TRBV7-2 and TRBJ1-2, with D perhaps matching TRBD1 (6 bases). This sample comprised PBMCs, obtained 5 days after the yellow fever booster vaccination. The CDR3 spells CASSSGQYYGYTF. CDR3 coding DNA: TGTGCCAGCAGCTCAGGACAGTACTATGGCTACACCTTC.